This TCR beta chain was sequenced in a study of blood T cells in healthy people across ages. Study details: Researchers report that template switching captured about one barcoded beta molecule per two T cells.

Regarding the study as a whole: Among T cells, TCR beta diversity per million cells dropped roughly linearly as age rose. Estimates of diversity drawn from one million T cells were considered underestimates.

Details on this clonotype: Its antigen remains unknown.

Russia was home to the donors, healthy Caucasian individuals aged roughly 6 to 95. Trimming cost V 8 bases and J 0 bases, with 14 bases left between them. Germline lookup yields CDR1 ENHRY and CDR2 SYGVKD. This CDR3 spans 14 amino acids. The second PCR ran about 6 to 11 cycles with a sample-barcoded 5' primer and J-beta primers. One entry per CDR3 protein results from TCRdb running MiXCR on the 5' RACE reads. The table has hundreds of thousands of distinct CDR3 sequences, roughly 44% seen once. The rearrangement uses TRBV10-3 and TRBJ2-7; D not certain. The specimen was blood. The TCR sequence derives from a woman aged 55-69 years in good health. CDR3 sequence (DNA): TGTGCCATCGGATCCCTGGACGTCTCCTACGAGCAGTACTTC. Its protein is CAIGSLDVSYEQYF.